These 6 T cell receptor beta chains came from one sample sequenced in a study of tumor-infiltrating lymphocytes in primary liver carcinoma. From approximately 450 ng total RNA, TCR beta cDNA was generated with a primer in the constant region. A slightly modified ARM-PCR protocol with three nested multiplex PCR rounds produced these TCR beta libraries. Investigators reported that the first two PCR rounds, at around 9 cycles each, used TRBV1-TRBV30 forward primers with a C-beta reverse primer. TCRdb passed the multiplex PCR reads through MiXCR, listing each CDR3 protein once. The sample consists of 300,000 to 400,000 distinct CDR3 sequences, around 60% of them appearing once. The study extracted blood RNA from unsorted whole blood and also extracted germline DNA. Sequenced: peripheral blood. These receptors originate from a man in his forties with primary liver carcinoma and hepatitis B virus infection.

This clonotype appeared a single time. The chain is built from TRBV4-1 and TRBJ2-2; D is perhaps TRBD1 (5 bases). The CDR3 is 16 amino acids. The germline CDR1 and CDR2 sequences are MGHRA and YSYEKL. Trimming stripped 7 bases from V and 6 bases from J, with 21 bases between. The DNA for the CDR3 is TGCGCCAGCAACGATCTGGATAGGGGATTACCCGGGGAGCTGTTTTTT. Translated, it gives CASNDLDRGLPGELFF.

This clonotype was detected only a few times. The V call is TRBV7-8, the J call TRBJ2-7; D gene uncertain. Germline-derived CDR1 and CDR2 are SGHVS and FQNEAQ. V gave up 4 bases and J gave up 11 bases, with 18 bases separating them. CDR3 length: 13 residues. The CDR3 DNA is TGTGCCAGCAGCTCTCTCCGGGTACAAGGGAAGTACTTC. It yields the protein CASSSLRVQGKYF.

As concerns this clonotype: Possible read error: a much larger clone is one base away. V usage is TRBV11-2 and J usage is TRBJ2-2; D possibly uses TRBD1 or TRBD2 (5 bases each). Germline V gene sequence: CDR1 SGHAT, CDR2 FQNNGV. This CDR3 has 13 amino acids. The CDR3 here is CATDMGLTGERFF. The CDR3, as DNA: TGTGCCACTGACATGGGGCTTACCGGGGAGCGGTTTTTT.

This clonotype was counted only a few times. The V gene is TRBV5-5, the J gene TRBJ2-2; weak D call: TRBD1 (5 bases). Between the trimmed V and J ends, which lost 5 bases and 6 bases, there was a span of 11 bases. The CDR3 extends over 13 amino acids. Germline values: CDR1 SGHKS, CDR2 YYEKEE (reference sequence). The chain's CDR3 is CASSSQGPGELFF. The CDR3 DNA is TGTGCCAGCAGTTCCCAGGGTCCCGGGGAGCTGTTTTTT.

Of note for this clonotype: One end of the junction fails to match germline, which may point to a read error. The chain links TRBV11-2 to TRBJ1-1; D unclear. CDR3 length: 13 amino acids. Germline assignment: CDR1 SGHAT and CDR2 FQNNGV. CDR3: CVSSNTPNTEAFF. As DNA, the CDR3 is TGTGTCAGCAGCAATACGCCAAACACTGAAGCTTTCTTT.

The genes are TRBV6-2 or TRBV6-3 and TRBJ2-7, with TRBD1 matching 10 bases. The CDR3 contains 15 residues. CDR1 is MNHEY and CDR2 is SVGEGT in the germline V gene. With V trimmed by 7 bases and J by 1 base, 7 bases remained unmatched. CDR3 residues: CASKGGQGSSYEQYF. The DNA for the CDR3 is TGTGCCAGCAAGGGGGGACAGGGGTCGTCCTACGAGCAGTACTTC.